These 31 T cell receptor beta chains originate from one sample sequenced in a study of blood T cell repertoires in COVID-19. Produced via immunoSEQ multiplex PCR; TCRdb's table is partial and in-frame only. The profile shows tens of thousands of clones, 80% of them singletons. The sample taken for sequencing was peripheral blood. The receptors were sampled from a woman aged 70-85 years with acute or convalescent COVID-19.

The chain couples TRBV9 to TRBJ1-2; D is uncertain. CDR1 is SGDLS and CDR2 is YYNGEE in the germline V gene. This CDR3 region has 12 residues. Deletions cut 0 bases from V and 5 bases from J, with 5 bases between. CDR3 protein: CASSVGEYGYTF. The CDR3 nucleotides are TGTGCCAGCAGCGTAGGGGAGTATGGCTACACCTTC. The whole variable domain, remainder taken from reference TRBV9 and TRBJ1-2, is DSGVTQTPKHLITATGQRVTLRCSPRSGDLSVYWYQQSLDQGLQFLIQYYNGEERAKGNILERFSAQQFPDLHSELNLSSLELGDSALYFCASSVGEYGYTFGSGTRLTVV.

The chain is built from TRBV6-1 and TRBJ2-1, with TRBD2 identical over 12 bases. The CDR3 has 15 residues. CDR1 is MNHNS, CDR2 SASEGT, per germline. V trimming: 1 base; J trimming: 6 bases; junction bases outside the gene matches: 1. CDR3 nucleotides: TGTGCCAGCAGTGAAGTGACTAGCGGGGGCAATGAGCAGTTCTTC. As protein: CASSEVTSGGNEQFF.

Notes on this clone: The sample holds other DNA sequences that translate to the same CDR3. The J gene is TRBJ1-4, the V gene TRBV6-5; possibly TRBD1 for D (6 bases). Per the germline V gene, CDR1 is MNHEY and CDR2 is SVGAGI. The CDR3 is 14 amino acids. With 6 bases removed from V and 8 bases from J, the gap between germline ends came to 16 bases. The CDR3 DNA reads TGTGCCAGCAGCCTGAGGCAGGGGAACGAAAAACTGTTTTTT. As protein: CASSLRQGNEKLFF.

V gene TRBV7-2 combines with J gene TRBJ1-2; 9 bases align to TRBD1. In germline, CDR1 is SGHTA, CDR2 FQGNSA. This CDR3 comprises 13 residues. V was pared by 5 bases and J by 6 bases, with 4 bases of the junction left unmatched. CDR3 protein: CASSPQGAHGYTF. CDR3 bases: TGTGCCAGCAGCCCACAGGGGGCGCATGGCTACACCTTC.

This sequence joins TRBV11-2 and TRBJ2-1; D ambiguous. This CDR3 comprises 14 residues. CDR1 and CDR2 (germline): SGHAT, FQNNGV. The V end was cut by 3 bases, the J end by 0 bases, with 6 bases between. The CDR3 protein is CASSLISSYNEQFF. CDR3 DNA sequence: TGTGCCAGCAGCTTGATTAGCTCCTACAATGAGCAGTTCTTC.

The V gene is TRBV4-1, the J gene TRBJ1-6; 7 bases map to TRBD1. The CDR3 runs 18 residues. The V gene's germline CDR1 is MGHRA and CDR2 YSYEKL. The trim removed 4 bases at V and 2 bases at J, leaving 11 bases unmatched. CDR3 in DNA: TGCGCCAGCAGCCTAAGCGTACAGGGGAGTGCCTATAATTCACCCCTCCACTTT. Translating it yields CASSLSVQGSAYNSPLHF.

CDR3 protein: CASSPNRAMNTEAFF. Here the CDR3 DNA reads TGTGCCAGCAGTCCTAACAGGGCCATGAACACTGAAGCTTTCTTT. The chain employs TRBV27 and TRBJ1-1, with D possibly matching TRBD1 (6 bases). Trimming left V 5 bases short and J 0 bases short, with 13 bases between. The germline V gene has CDR1 MNHEY and CDR2 SMNVEV (reference sequence). This CDR3 spans 15 amino acids.

The V and J genes are TRBV4-3 and TRBJ2-7, with 9 positions matching TRBD1. The CDR3 totals 18 residues. Germline assignment: CDR1 LGHNA and CDR2 YSLEER. J was trimmed by 3 bases and V by 3 bases; bases with no gene match: 15. CDR3 sequence reads: CASSHNVIGTGTFYEQYF. The CDR3 nucleotides are TGCGCCAGCAGCCATAACGTTATCGGGACAGGGACTTTCTACGAGCAGTACTTC.

The genes are TRBV5-5 and TRBJ1-1; the D is unclear. The length of the CDR3 is 12 residues. CDR1 and CDR2 from the germline V gene are SGHKS and YYEKEE (reference sequence). The germline V and J ends were trimmed by 4 bases and 2 bases, with 6 bases remaining between them. CDR3 residues: CASSPLNTEAFF. The DNA of the CDR3 is TGTGCCAGCAGCCCCCTTAACACTGAAGCTTTCTTT.

CDR3 sequence reads: CASSGILLAGGPKNIQYF. The CDR3 DNA sequence: TGCGCCAGCAGCGGGATCCTCCTAGCGGGGGGACCCAAAAACATTCAGTACTTC. This chain joins TRBV10-2 and TRBJ2-4; 11 bases align to TRBD2. The CDR3 is made up of 18 amino acids. The trim removed 6 bases at V and 2 bases at J, leaving 12 bases unmatched. The germline V gene encodes CDR1 WSHSY and CDR2 SAAADI.

The rearrangement uses TRBV6-2 or TRBV6-3 and TRBJ1-5, with D unresolved. CDR3 size: 17 residues. In germline, CDR1 is MNHEY, CDR2 SVGEGT. V lost 4 bases, J lost 2 bases, and 18 bases lay in between. The CDR3 nucleotides are TGTGCCAGCAGTTGGAGGACGAAGGACCTAGGCAATCAGCCCCAGCATTTT. Translating it yields CASSWRTKDLGNQPQHF.

The chain links TRBV15 to TRBJ2-7, with D unresolved. Per the germline V gene, CDR1 is LNHNV and CDR2 is YYDKDF (reference sequence). This CDR3 comprises 15 residues. Trimming pared 0 bases from V and 3 bases from J, leaving 12 bases between. CDR3 nucleotides: TGTGCCACCAGCAGAGACGTACCGGCTAGCTACGAGCAGTACTTC. Protein product: CATSRDVPASYEQYF.

This rearrangement joins TRBV7-3 to TRBJ1-6, with D possibly matching TRBD1 (5 bases). The CDR3 contains 15 residues. Germline V CDR1 and CDR2: SGHTA, FQGTGA. The V gene lost 0 bases and the J gene lost 10 bases, with 13 bases spanning the gap. The CDR3 here is CASSLTDSLGSPLHF. In nucleotides, the CDR3 is TGTGCCAGCAGCTTAACCGACAGCCTCGGGTCACCCCTCCACTTT.

The J gene is TRBJ1-2, the V gene TRBV6-5; 7 nucleotides agree with TRBD1. The V segment lost 4 bases and the J segment 8 bases; nucleotides outside the gene matches: 10. In germline, CDR1 is MNHEY, CDR2 SVGAGI. The CDR3 loop spans 14 amino acids. In DNA form, the CDR3 reads TGTGCCAGCAGTTCCAGTCTAGGGGGCCGAGGCTACACCTTC. Its translation: CASSSSLGGRGYTF.

This clone was counted a few times. This sequence joins TRBV19 and TRBJ2-7; 8 nucleotides agree with TRBD1. The J segment lost 0 bases and the V segment lost 4 bases, leaving 5 bases of the junction unmatched. CDR1 and CDR2 (germline): LNHDA, SQIVND (reference sequence). CDR3 length equals 15 residues. The CDR3 DNA reads TGTGCCAGTAGTAGGGGACAGGATCTCTCCTACGAGCAGTACTTC. This translates into CASSRGQDLSYEQYF.

The chain recombines TRBV7-9 with TRBJ1-6; 9 nucleotides agree with TRBD1. The CDR3 covers 15 residues. Germline loops: CDR1 SEHNR, CDR2 FQNEAQ (reference sequence). Losses at the gene ends were 6 bases for V and 7 bases for J; bases not matched to a gene: 7. The CDR3 DNA reads TGTGCCAGCAGTCTCGGAGGGACAGGGAATTCACCCCTCCACTTT. Residues: CASSLGGTGNSPLHF.

The V call is TRBV19, the J call TRBJ2-1; TRBD1 matches 9 bases. J was trimmed by 6 bases and V by 5 bases; bases with no gene match: 5. This CDR3 comprises 14 residues. Germline-derived CDR1 and CDR2 are LNHDA and SQIVND (reference sequence). In DNA form, the CDR3 reads TGTGCCAGTAGTCCCCGACAGGGGGGCAATGAGCAGTTCTTC. Encoded protein: CASSPRQGGNEQFF.

This chain links TRBV12-5 with TRBJ1-1; 7 bases agree with TRBD1. This CDR3 spans 14 amino acids. V dropped 6 bases and J dropped 10; count of bases not matched to a gene: 14. Germline V gene sequence: CDR1 LGHNT, CDR2 FRNRAP. The CDR3 here is CASGTTLQGFLAFF. CDR3 coding DNA: TGTGCTAGTGGCACGACTTTACAGGGGTTTTTAGCTTTCTTT.

The rearrangement uses TRBV6-5 and TRBJ1-2; 8 bases match TRBD1. In germline, CDR1 is MNHEY, CDR2 SVGAGI. J gave up 4 bases and V 3 bases, and 10 bases lay outside the gene matches. The length of the CDR3 is 16 residues. CDR3 in DNA: TGTGCCAGCAGTTATTCTCCAGGGGGCCCCACCTATGGCTACACCTTC. It translates to CASSYSPGGPTYGYTF.

The genes are TRBV4-1 and TRBJ2-7, with a possible D match to TRBD2 (6 bases). V lost 0 bases and J 6 bases, leaving 21 bases between the germline ends. CDR3 length: 17 residues. Per germline, CDR1 MGHRA and CDR2 YSYEKL. The CDR3 loop is CASSQDLGEAGRSEQYF. Here the CDR3 DNA reads TGCGCCAGCAGCCAAGATCTGGGGGAGGCAGGGAGAAGCGAGCAGTACTTC.

This clone was seen a handful of times. The chain is built from TRBV9 and TRBJ2-5; 12 bases are a match to TRBD2. The CDR3 covers 17 residues. Germline V gene data show CDR1 as SGDLS and CDR2 as YYNGEE. Unmatched junction bases numbered 16, after V lost 7 bases and J lost 6 bases. The CDR3 region is CASPETSGGPRTKTQYF. CDR3 nucleotide sequence: TGTGCCAGCCCAGAAACTAGCGGGGGGCCCCGGACGAAGACCCAGTACTTC.

This rearrangement joins TRBV10-3 to TRBJ2-7; no firm D call. The CDR3 runs 15 residues. Germline CDR1 ENHRY, CDR2 SYGVKD. Trimming removed 2 bases from V and 2 bases from J, with 13 bases in between. Written as DNA, the CDR3 is TGTGCCATCAGTGAGCGAGGTATTCCTCCCTACGAGCAGTACTTC. Amino acids: CAISERGIPPYEQYF.

This chain uses TRBV6-5 with TRBJ2-5; 10 bases line up with TRBD2. V lost 6 bases and J lost 5; bases outside the gene matches: 9. Per germline, CDR1 MNHEY and CDR2 SVGAGI. This CDR3 has 15 amino acids. This CDR3 reads CASRRAGGLIETQYF. CDR3 sequence (DNA): TGTGCCAGCAGGAGAGCGGGGGGGCTTATCGAGACCCAGTACTTC.

This rearrangement joins TRBV6-1 to TRBJ2-1; possible D gene TRBD2, 7 bases. Germline CDR1 and CDR2: MNHNS and SASEGT. Trimming cost V 2 bases and J 7 bases, with 15 bases left between them. CDR3 length: 15 residues. The CDR3 region is CASSESRGGPNEQFF. For the CDR3, the DNA is TGTGCCAGCAGTGAATCGAGGGGGGGCCCAAATGAGCAGTTCTTC.

The chain uses TRBV6-1 and TRBJ1-3; no clear D gene. Trimming removed 2 bases at V and 2 bases at J, with 10 bases between. In germline, CDR1 is MNHNS, CDR2 SASEGT. CDR3 length equals 15 residues. The CDR3: CASSEWADPGNTIYF. Here the CDR3 DNA reads TGTGCCAGCAGTGAATGGGCAGACCCTGGAAACACCATATATTTT.

This clone was observed once. This chain links TRBV19 with TRBJ1-6; 7 nucleotides agree with TRBD1. The germline V gene encodes CDR1 LNHDA and CDR2 SQIVND (reference sequence). V was clipped by 6 bases and J by 15 bases; unmatched bases: 11. This CDR3 spans 13 amino acids. The DNA for the CDR3 is TGTGCCAGTAGCCCCGGAGAGGGGGCGTACCTCCACTTT. This gives the protein CASSPGEGAYLHF.

This chain uses TRBV5-8 with TRBJ1-5, with D hard to call. The CDR3 covers 15 residues. Germline V gene data show CDR1 as SGHTS and CDR2 as YDEGEE. Trimming pared 2 bases from V and 7 bases from J, leaving 16 bases between. The CDR3 loop reads CASSFWGEPKQPQHF. Written as DNA, the CDR3 is TGTGCCAGCAGCTTCTGGGGAGAACCCAAGCAGCCCCAGCATTTT.

The rearrangement links TRBV24-1 to TRBJ2-5, with D perhaps matching TRBD2 (5 bases). Germline V gene lookup returns CDR1 KGHDR and CDR2 SFDVKD. With 2 bases removed from V and 3 bases from J, the gap between germline ends came to 12 bases. The CDR3 runs 15 residues. The CDR3 sequence: CATSDWLGNKETQYF. CDR3 in DNA: TGTGCCACCAGTGATTGGCTCGGGAATAAAGAGACCCAGTACTTC.

This chain links TRBV6-5 with TRBJ1-1, with TRBD1 matching 9 bases. The CDR3 runs to 14 residues. Unmatched junction bases numbered 9, after V lost 6 bases and J lost 7 bases. The germline V gene encodes CDR1 MNHEY and CDR2 SVGAGI. The CDR3 DNA reads TGTGCCAGCAGCGTGGGACAGGGACGAGGTGAAGCTTTCTTT. It is translated as CASSVGQGRGEAFF.

This clone has a handful of counts. This chain links TRBV27 with TRBJ1-5, with a tentative D call TRBD1 (6 bases). The V gene lost 6 bases and the J gene lost 3 bases, with 18 bases spanning the gap. Germline values: CDR1 MNHEY, CDR2 SMNVEV (reference sequence). The CDR3 spans 16 residues. CDR3 protein: CASSRLVRGNNQPQHF. The DNA for the CDR3 is TGTGCCAGCAGCCGTTTAGTGAGGGGGAACAATCAGCCCCAGCATTTT.

The V and J genes are TRBV15 and TRBJ1-5; TRBD1 matches 8 bases. The CDR3 is 15 residues long. V was clipped by 0 bases and J by 6 bases; unmatched bases: 4. Germline CDR1 and CDR2: LNHNV and YYDKDF (reference sequence). This chain's CDR3 is CATSREAGGTQPQHF. The CDR3 bases are TGTGCCACCAGCAGAGAGGCAGGGGGCACTCAGCCCCAGCATTTT.